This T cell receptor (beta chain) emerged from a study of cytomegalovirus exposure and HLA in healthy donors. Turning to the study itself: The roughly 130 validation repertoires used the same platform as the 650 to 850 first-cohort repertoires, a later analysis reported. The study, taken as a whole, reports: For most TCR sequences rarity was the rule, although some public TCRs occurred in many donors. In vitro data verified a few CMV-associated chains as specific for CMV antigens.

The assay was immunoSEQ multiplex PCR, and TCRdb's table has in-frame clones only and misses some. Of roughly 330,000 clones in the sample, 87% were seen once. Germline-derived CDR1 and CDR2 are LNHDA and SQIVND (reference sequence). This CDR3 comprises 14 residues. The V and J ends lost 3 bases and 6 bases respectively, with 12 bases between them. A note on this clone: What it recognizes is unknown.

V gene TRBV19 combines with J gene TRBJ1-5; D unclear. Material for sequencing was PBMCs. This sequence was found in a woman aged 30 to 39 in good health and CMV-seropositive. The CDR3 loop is CASSIPVGLQPQHF. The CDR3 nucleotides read TGTGCCAGTAGTATCCCGGTAGGGCTTCAGCCCCAGCATTTT.